A selection of T cell receptor beta chains follows, all from one sample in a study of blood T cells in healthy people across ages. A single record per CDR3 protein comes from TCRdb applying MiXCR to the 5' RACE reads. Altogether 950,000 to 1,200,000 distinct CDR3 sequences are present, 35% to 40% being singletons, with the ten largest covering about 12%. The sequenced sample was blood. Every receptor here comes from a man between 18 and 35 years old in good health. Each CDR3 is given with its conserved first and last residue. D genes are given only for firm matches. Only some rows state a clone size, as once, few, many or a class for expanded clones.

D gene,CDR3 length,clone size,J gene,V gene,CDR3 DNA,CDR3 protein
.,15,.,TRBJ2-5,TRBV12-3/TRBV12-4,TGTGCCAGCAGTTTAGGTGGGGCCAACCAAGAGACCCAGTACTTC,CASSLGGANQETQYF
.,15,.,TRBJ1-3,TRBV12-3/TRBV12-4,TGTGCCGGCAGTTTAGGGTCAGCCTCTGGAAACACCATATATTTT,CAGSLGSASGNTIYF
.,14,few,TRBJ1-2,TRBV29-1,TGCAGCGTTGACGCCCACGGGACACCCTATGGCTACACCTTC,CSVDAHGTPYGYTF
.,12,.,TRBJ1-6,TRBV9,TGTGCCAGCAGCGTAGGTGGGGCACCCCTCCACTTT,CASSVGGAPLHF
.,15,few,TRBJ2-1,TRBV2,TGTGCCACCCTAGACGGGCAGGGGACCTACAATGAGCAGTTCTTC,CATLDGQGTYNEQFF
TRBD1,17,.,TRBJ1-2,TRBV6-6,TGTGCCAGCAGTTTCCTTAACAGGGGCCCCCTTAACTATGGCTACACCTTC,CASSFLNRGPLNYGYTF
TRBD1,16,few,TRBJ1-2,TRBV4-2,TGTGCCAGCAGCCAAGAGATTCTCAGGGGGACGGATGGCTACACCTTC,CASSQEILRGTDGYTF
.,14,.,TRBJ1-1,TRBV6-5,TGTGCCAGCAGTGATTCCGTCCAGGGCACTGAAGCTTTCTTT,CASSDSVQGTEAFF
.,14,few,TRBJ2-5,TRBV12-3/TRBV12-4,TGTGCCAGCAGTCCCCTAGATCGGACGGAGACCCAGTACTTC,CASSPLDRTETQYF
.,14,many,TRBJ2-3,TRBV7-2,TGTGCCAGCAGCCGGGACACCAGCACAGATACGCAGTATTTT,CASSRDTSTDTQYF
TRBD2,17,.,TRBJ2-1,TRBV9,TGTGCCAGCAGCGTACAAGCGGGGGCCCCTCAGAGGGATGAGCAGTTCTTC,CASSVQAGAPQRDEQFF
TRBD2,15,few,TRBJ2-1,TRBV6-2/TRBV6-3,TGTGCCAGCAGTTACTCGGGGACTAGCAGGAATGAGCAGTTCTTC,CASSYSGTSRNEQFF
TRBD1,15,.,TRBJ1-6,TRBV5-1,TGCGCCAGCAGCTTGGCTGGGACAGAAGATTCACCCCCCCACTTT,CASSLAGTEDSPPHF
.,14,many,TRBJ2-1,TRBV5-1,TGCGCCAGCAGCTCCGGAGGACTTTCCAATGAGCAGTTCTTC,CASSSGGLSNEQFF
TRBD1,14,.,TRBJ2-5,TRBV5-1,TGCGCCAGCCTATCCGGGGACAGGCAAGAGACCCAGTACTTC,CASLSGDRQETQYF